Sequencing of this T cell receptor beta chain was carried out in a study of regulatory T cells in long-lasting Graves disease. Study-wide context: Graves' cases, newly diagnosed, had used antithyroid drugs under 3 months.

V lost 7 bases and J lost 9, with 16 bases in between. CDR3 length: 13 amino acids. Germline CDR1 reads SNHLY; CDR2 reads FYNNEI. TCR beta libraries were built with iRepertoire HTBI primers and Arm-PCR of CDR3 regions. TCRdb analysed the multiplex PCR reads with MiXCR anew, one entry per CDR3 protein. The table shows 250,000 to 300,000 distinct CDR3 sequences, with more than 15% occurring only once. The sample's time point: newly diagnosed GD, antithyroid drugs for less than 3 months. RNA isolated from PBMCs was used to make the TCR library. This clonotype was seen repeatedly, ten times or more. The sample also formed part of further work on T cells in Graves' hyperthyroidism and ophthalmopathy.

This TCR was recovered from a woman aged 30 to 39 with Graves disease. Source: peripheral blood mononuclear cells (PBMCs), taken at new diagnosis, from a patient treated with antithyroid drugs. J is TRBJ2-1 and V is TRBV2, with D perhaps assigned TRBD1 or TRBD2 (5 bases each). The CDR3 here is CASIGTRHAEQFF. CDR3 nucleotides: TGTGCCAGCATAGGGACGAGACATGCTGAGCAGTTCTTC. The complete variable domain, with remaining parts taken from reference TRBV2 and TRBJ2-1, reads EPEVTQTPSHQVTQMGQEVILRCVPISNHLYFYWYRQILGQKVEFLVSFYNNEISEKSEIFDDQFSVERPDGSNFTLKIRSTKLEDSAMYFCASIGTRHAEQFFGPGTRLTVL.